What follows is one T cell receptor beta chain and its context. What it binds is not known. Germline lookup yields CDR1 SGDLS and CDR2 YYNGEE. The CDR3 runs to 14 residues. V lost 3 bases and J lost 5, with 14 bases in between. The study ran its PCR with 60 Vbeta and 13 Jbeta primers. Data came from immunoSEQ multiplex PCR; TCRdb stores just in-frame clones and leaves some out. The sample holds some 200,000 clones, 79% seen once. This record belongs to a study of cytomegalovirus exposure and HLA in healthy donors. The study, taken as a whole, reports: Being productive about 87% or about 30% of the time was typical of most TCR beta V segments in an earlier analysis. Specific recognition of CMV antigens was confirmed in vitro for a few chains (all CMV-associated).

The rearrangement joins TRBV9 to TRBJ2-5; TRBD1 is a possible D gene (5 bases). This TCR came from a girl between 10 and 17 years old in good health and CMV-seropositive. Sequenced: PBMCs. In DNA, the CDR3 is TGTGCCAGCAGCGAACCAGGGAAGAGGGAGACCCAGTACTTC. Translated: CASSEPGKRETQYF.